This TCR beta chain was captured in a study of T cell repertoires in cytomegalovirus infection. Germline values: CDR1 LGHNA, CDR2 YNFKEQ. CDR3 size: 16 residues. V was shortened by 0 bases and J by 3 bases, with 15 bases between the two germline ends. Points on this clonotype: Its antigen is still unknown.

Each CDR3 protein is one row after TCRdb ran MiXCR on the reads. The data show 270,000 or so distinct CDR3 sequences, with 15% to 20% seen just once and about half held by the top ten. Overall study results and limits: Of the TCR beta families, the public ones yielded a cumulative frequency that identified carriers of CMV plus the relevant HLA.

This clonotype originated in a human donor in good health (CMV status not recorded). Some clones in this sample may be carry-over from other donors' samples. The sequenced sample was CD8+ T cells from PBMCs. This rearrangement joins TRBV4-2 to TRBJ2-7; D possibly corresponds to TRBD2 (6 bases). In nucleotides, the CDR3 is TGTGCCAGCAGCCAAGAGGGGGACTTATATCTCTACGAGCAGTACTTC. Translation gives CASSQEGDLYLYEQYF.